The clone carrying this T cell receptor (beta chain) was seen at least ten times. The target antigen is unknown. The sample belongs to a study of neurological immune-mediated disorders. The authors made cDNA by 5'RACE with 10-nucleotide random UMIs. TCRdb re-analysed the 5' RACE reads in MiXCR, keeping a single row per CDR3 protein. The sample lists over 11,000 distinct CDR3 sequences, roughly 10% occurring once. The study's findings and limits: No CDR3 amino acid sequences recurred among expanded clones across subjects, suggesting private repertoires in all groups.

The study drew its healthy controls from blood bank volunteers in Maryland, USA. The sequence was obtained from a woman in her thirties or forties in good health. The sequencing input was PBMCs.

Written as DNA, the CDR3 is TGCAGTGCCGAAGCGGGGAATCAAGAGACCCAGTACTTC. Protein sequence: CSAEAGNQETQYF. The chain recombines TRBV20-1 with TRBJ2-5; TRBD2 matches 7 bases. Trimming took 6 bases from V and 2 from J; bases not matched to a gene: 6. The CDR3 loop spans 13 amino acids. Germline V CDR1 and CDR2: DFQATT, SNEGSKA (reference sequence).